The subject of this entry is one T cell receptor (beta chain). Its antigen remains unknown. Produced via immunoSEQ multiplex PCR; TCRdb's table is partial and in-frame only. The sample holds about 54,000 clones, 84% seen once. The data originate from a study of OX40 agonist ivuxolimab in advanced cancers. About the study: Hepatocellular carcinoma, melanoma, renal cell or head and neck cancer occurred in dose-escalation patients. The study, taken as a whole, reports: Among expanded peripheral T cells, antigen specificity went undetermined. Among T cells, CD8+ cells averaged more expanded clones than CD4+ cells.

Sampling of blood occurred at baseline, cycle 4 day 1, and cycle 7 day 1. CDR1 and CDR2 from the germline V gene are LNHDA and SQIVND (reference sequence). The trim removed 9 bases at V and 1 base at J, leaving 7 bases unmatched. The CDR3 loop spans 14 amino acids. V and J are TRBV19 and TRBJ1-1, with TRBD1 matching over 8 bases. The specimen was CD4+ or CD8+ T cells sorted from blood, collected in a trial of the OX40 agonist ivuxolimab. The sequence was obtained from an adult with an advanced solid tumor such as melanoma, head and neck, liver or kidney cancer. CDR3 sequence (DNA): TGTGCCAGCACCCAGGGGGCAGGGAACACTGAAGCTTTCTTT. As protein: CASTQGAGNTEAFF.